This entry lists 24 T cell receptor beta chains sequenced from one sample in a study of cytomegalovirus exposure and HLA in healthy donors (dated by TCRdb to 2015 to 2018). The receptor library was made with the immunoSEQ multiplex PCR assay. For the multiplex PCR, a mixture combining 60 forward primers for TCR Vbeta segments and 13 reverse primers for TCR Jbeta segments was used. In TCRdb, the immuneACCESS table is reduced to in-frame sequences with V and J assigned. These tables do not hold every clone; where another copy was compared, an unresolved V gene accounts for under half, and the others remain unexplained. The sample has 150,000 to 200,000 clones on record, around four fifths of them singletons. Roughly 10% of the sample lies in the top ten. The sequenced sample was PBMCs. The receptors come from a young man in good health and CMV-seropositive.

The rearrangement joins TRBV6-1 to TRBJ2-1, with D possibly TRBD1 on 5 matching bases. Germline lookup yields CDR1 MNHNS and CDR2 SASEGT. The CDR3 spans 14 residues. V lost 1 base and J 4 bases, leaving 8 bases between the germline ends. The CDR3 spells CASSEEGAYNEQFF. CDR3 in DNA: TGTGCCAGCAGTGAAGAAGGGGCATACAATGAGCAGTTCTTC.

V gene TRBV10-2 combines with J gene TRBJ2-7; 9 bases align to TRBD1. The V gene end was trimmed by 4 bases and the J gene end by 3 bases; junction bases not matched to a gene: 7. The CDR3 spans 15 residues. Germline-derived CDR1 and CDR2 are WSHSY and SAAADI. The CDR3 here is CASSVGQGGFYEQYF. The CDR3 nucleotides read TGCGCCAGCAGTGTGGGACAGGGTGGTTTCTACGAGCAGTACTTC.

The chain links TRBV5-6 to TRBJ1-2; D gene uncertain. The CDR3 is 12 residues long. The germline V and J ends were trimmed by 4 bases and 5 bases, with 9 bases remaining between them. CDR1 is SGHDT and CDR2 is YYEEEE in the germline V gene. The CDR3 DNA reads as TGTGCCAGCAGCCCCTCGGGGTATGGCTACACCTTC. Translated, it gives CASSPSGYGYTF. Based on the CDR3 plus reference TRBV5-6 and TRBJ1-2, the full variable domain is DAGVTQSPTHLIKTRGQQVTLRCSPKSGHDTVSWYQQALGQGPQFIFQYYEEEERQRGNFPDRFSGHQFPNYSSELNVNALLLGDSALYLCASSPSGYGYTFGSGTRLTVV.

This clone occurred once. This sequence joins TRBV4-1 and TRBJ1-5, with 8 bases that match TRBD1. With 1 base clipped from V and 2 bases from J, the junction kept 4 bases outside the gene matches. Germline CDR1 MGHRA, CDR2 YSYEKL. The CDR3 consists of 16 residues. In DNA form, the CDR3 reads TGCGCCAGCAGCCAAGTCGGACAGGGTGGCAATCAGCCCCAGCATTTT. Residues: CASSQVGQGGNQPQHF.

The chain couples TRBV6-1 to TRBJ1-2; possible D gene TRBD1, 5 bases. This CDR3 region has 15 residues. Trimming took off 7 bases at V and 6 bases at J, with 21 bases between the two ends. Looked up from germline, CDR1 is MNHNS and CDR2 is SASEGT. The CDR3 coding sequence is TGTGCCAGCAAGTTAATCGGGGGGTCTCTAGATGGCTACACCTTC. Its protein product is CASKLIGGSLDGYTF.

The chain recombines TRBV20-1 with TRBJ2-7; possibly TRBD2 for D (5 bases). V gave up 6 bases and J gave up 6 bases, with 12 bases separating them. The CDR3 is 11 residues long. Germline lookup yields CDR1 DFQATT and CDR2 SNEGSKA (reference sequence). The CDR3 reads CSALLRGEQYF. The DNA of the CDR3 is TGCAGTGCACTTCTCCGGGGCGAGCAGTACTTC.

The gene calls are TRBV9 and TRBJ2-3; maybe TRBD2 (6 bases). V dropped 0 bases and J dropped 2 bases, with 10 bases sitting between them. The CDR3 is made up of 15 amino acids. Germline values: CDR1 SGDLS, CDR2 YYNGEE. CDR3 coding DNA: TGTGCCAGCAGCGTAGGCGGGGCCACCACAGATACGCAGTATTTT. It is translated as CASSVGGATTDTQYF.

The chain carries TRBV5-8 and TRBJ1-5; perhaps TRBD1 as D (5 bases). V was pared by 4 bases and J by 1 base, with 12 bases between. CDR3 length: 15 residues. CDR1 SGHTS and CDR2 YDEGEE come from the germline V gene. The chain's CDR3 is CASSLDRKSNQPQHF. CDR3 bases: TGTGCCAGCAGCCTCGACAGAAAAAGCAATCAGCCCCAGCATTTT.

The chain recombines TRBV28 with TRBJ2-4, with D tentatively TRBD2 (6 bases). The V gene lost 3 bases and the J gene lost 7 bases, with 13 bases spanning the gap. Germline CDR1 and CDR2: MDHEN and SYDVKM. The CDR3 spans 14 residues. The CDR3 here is CASSFGDSSNIQYF. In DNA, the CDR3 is TGTGCCAGCAGTTTTGGGGACTCATCTAACATTCAGTACTTC.

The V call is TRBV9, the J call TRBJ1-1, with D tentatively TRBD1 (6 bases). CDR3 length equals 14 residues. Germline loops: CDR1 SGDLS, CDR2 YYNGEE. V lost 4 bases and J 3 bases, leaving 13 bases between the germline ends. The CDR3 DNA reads TGTGCCAGCAGCTCTAGGACAGTAGACACTGAAGCTTTCTTT. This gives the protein CASSSRTVDTEAFF.

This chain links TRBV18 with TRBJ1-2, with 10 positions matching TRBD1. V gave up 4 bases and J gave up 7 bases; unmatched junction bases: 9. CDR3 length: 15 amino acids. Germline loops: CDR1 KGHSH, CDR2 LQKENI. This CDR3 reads CASSREGQGSAGYTF. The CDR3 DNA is TGTGCCAGCTCACGGGAGGGACAGGGGTCTGCTGGCTACACCTTC. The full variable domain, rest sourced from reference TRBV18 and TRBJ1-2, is NAGVMQNPRHLVRRRGQEARLRCSPMKGHSHVYWYRQLPEEGLKFMVYLQKENIIDESGMPKERFSAEFPKEGPSILRIQQVVRGDSAAYFCASSREGQGSAGYTFGSGTRLTVV.

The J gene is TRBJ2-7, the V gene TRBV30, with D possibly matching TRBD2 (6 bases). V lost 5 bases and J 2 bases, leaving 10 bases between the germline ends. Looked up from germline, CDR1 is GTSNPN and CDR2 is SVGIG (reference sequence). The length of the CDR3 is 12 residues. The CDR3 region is CAWGDLAYEQYF. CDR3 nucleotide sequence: TGTGCCTGGGGGGACTTAGCCTACGAGCAGTACTTC.

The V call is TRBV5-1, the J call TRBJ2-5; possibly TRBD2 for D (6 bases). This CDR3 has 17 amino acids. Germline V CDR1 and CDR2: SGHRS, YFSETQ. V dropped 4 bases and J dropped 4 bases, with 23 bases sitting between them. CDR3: CASSPGTSSGFGETQYF. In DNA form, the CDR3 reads TGCGCCAGCAGCCCCGGTACTAGCTCAGGGTTTGGAGAGACCCAGTACTTC.

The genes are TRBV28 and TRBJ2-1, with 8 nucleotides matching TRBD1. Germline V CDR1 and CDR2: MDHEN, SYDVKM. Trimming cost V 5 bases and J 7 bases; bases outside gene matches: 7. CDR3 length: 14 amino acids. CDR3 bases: TGTGCCAGCAGTCCGGACAGGGCACGAAATGAGCAGTTCTTC. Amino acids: CASSPDRARNEQFF.

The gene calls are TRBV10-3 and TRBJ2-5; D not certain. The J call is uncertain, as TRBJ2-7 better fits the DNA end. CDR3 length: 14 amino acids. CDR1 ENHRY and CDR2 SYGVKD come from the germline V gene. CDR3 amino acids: CAISESSTVYEQYF. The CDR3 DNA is TGTGCCATCAGTGAGTCGTCAACGGTCTACGAGCAGTACTTC.

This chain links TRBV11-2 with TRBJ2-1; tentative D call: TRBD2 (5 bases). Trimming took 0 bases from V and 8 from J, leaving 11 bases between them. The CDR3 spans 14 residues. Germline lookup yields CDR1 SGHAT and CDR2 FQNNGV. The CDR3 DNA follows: TGTGCCAGCAGCTTAGATTGGCGGGCCTATGAGCAGTTCTTC. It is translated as CASSLDWRAYEQFF.

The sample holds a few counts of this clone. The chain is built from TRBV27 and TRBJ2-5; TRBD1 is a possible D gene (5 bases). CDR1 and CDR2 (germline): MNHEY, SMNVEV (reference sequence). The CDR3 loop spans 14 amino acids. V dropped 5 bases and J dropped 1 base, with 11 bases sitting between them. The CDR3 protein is CASSRRDSQETQYF. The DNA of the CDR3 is TGTGCCAGCAGTCGCAGGGATTCCCAAGAGACCCAGTACTTC.

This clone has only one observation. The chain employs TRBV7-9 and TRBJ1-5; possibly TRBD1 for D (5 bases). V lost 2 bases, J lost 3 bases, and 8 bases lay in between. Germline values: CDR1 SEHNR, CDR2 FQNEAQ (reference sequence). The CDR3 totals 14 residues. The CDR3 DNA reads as TGTGCCAGCAGCTTACAGGGCTTCAATCAGCCCCAGCATTTT. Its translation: CASSLQGFNQPQHF.

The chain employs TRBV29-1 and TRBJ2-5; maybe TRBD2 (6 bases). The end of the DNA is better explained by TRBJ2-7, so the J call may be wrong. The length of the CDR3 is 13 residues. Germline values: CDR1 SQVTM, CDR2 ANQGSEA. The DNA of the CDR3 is TGCAGCGTCCGGGAGCCCCACTCCTACGAGCAGTACTTC. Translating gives CSVREPHSYEQYF.

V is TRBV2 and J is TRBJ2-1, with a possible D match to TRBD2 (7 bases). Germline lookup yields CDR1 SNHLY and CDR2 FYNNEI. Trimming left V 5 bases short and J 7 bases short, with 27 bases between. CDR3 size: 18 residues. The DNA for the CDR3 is TGTGCCAGCAGTCACGACCCTAGGACTAGTGGGGGCCTGAATGAGCAGTTCTTC. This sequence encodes CASSHDPRTSGGLNEQFF.

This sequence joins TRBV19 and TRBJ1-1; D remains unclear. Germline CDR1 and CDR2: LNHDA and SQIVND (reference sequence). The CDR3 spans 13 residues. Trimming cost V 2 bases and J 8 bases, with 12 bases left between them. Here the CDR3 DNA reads TGTGCCAGTAGTATATTTCGGGGAAGAGAAGCTTTCTTT. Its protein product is CASSIFRGREAFF.

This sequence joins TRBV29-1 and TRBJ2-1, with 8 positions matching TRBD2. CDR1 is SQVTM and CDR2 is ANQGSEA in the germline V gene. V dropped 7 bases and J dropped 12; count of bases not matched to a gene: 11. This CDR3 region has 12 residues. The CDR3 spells CSAAERGGAQFF. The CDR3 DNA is TGCAGCGCGGCGGAACGGGGGGGTGCGCAGTTCTTC.

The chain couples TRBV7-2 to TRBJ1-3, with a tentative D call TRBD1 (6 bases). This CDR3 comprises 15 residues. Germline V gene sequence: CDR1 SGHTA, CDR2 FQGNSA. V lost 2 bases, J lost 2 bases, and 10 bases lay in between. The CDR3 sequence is CASSLLGQTGNTIYF. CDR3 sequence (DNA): TGTGCCAGCAGCTTATTAGGACAGACTGGAAACACCATATATTTT.

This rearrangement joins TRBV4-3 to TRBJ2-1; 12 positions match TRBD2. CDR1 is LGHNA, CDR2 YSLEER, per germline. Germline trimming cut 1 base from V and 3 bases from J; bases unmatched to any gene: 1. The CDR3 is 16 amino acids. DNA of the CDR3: TGCGCCAGCAGCCAAGGGACTAGCGGGATCTACAATGAGCAGTTCTTC. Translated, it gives CASSQGTSGIYNEQFF.